This TCR beta chain was profiled in a study of T cell responses to AZD1222 COVID-19 vaccine. Germline assignment: CDR1 SGHNT and CDR2 YYREEE (reference sequence). CDR3 length: 13 amino acids. V shed 1 base and J shed 3 bases, with 7 bases lying between them. Data came from immunoSEQ multiplex PCR; TCRdb stores just in-frame clones and leaves some out. The data contain some 130,000 clones, around nine tenths of them singletons. The chain links TRBV5-4 to TRBJ1-1; D not resolved. This receptor was taken from an adult in good health. The sequencing used peripheral blood, collected on day 0 of AZD1222 vaccination. The CDR3 coding sequence is TGTGCCAGCAGCTTGCGCAGCGACACTGAAGCTTTCTTT. Its translation: CASSLRSDTEAFF.